This TCR beta chain was recorded in a study of blood T cell repertoires in COVID-19. The wider study: Specimens from acute and convalescent COVID-19 originated in the United States, Italy and Spain. Sources were T cells, B-cell-depleted T cells, or PBMCs; the material itself was cDNA or gDNA.

Source study methods: Amplification of reference gene primers was used by the study to estimate nucleated cell counts. The assay was immunoSEQ multiplex PCR, and TCRdb's table has in-frame clones only and misses some. V and J calls and clone size come straight from that table; D and trimming were deduced from the DNA. The data show fewer than 300,000 clones, about 85% seen once. This CDR3 has 15 residues. V shed 3 bases and J shed 0 bases, with 13 bases lying between them. CDR1 and CDR2 (germline): DFQATT, SNEGSKA (reference sequence). The specimen sequenced was peripheral blood. The chain joins TRBV20-1 to TRBJ2-3; perhaps TRBD1 as D (5 bases). The TCR was taken from a human donor in a cohort sampled during active COVID-19. This CDR3 is CSASRRESSTDTQYF. The CDR3 nucleotides are TGCAGTGCTAGTCGCAGGGAATCTAGCACAGATACGCAGTATTTT.